This T cell receptor beta chain is drawn from a study of cytomegalovirus exposure and HLA in healthy donors. The study, taken as a whole, reports: Reportedly, fewer N-insertions than the roughly 700-donor mean appeared in an Asian-associated ancestry cluster in a later analysis.

This CDR3 is built from 11 residues. The germline V gene encodes CDR1 SNHLY and CDR2 FYNNEI. Comments on this clone: Its cognate antigen is unknown. One end of the junction does not line up with germline, which may come from a read error.

Primers for the PCR totalled 60 Vbeta and 13 Jbeta. Assay used: immunoSEQ multiplex PCR; TCRdb lists only in-frame clones, some missing. The listing contains under 200,000 clones. The sequenced sample was PBMCs. The V gene is TRBV2, the J gene TRBJ2-1; D ambiguous. The receptor comes from a woman in her late teens or twenties in good health and CMV-seropositive. The CDR3 region has the DNA TGTGCCAGCACCTTCTACGATGAGCAGTTCTTC. Translated, it gives CASTFYDEQFF.